What follows describes a single T cell receptor beta chain. No antigen is known for it. The junction shows a germline mismatch at one end, possibly a read error. The sample is drawn from a study of CD8 T cells in ankylosing spondylitis. The CDR3 has 16 residues. CDR1 and CDR2 from the germline V gene are DFQATT and SNEGSKA (reference sequence). MiXCR was run by TCRdb on the 5' RACE reads, yielding one entry per CDR3 protein. The data show roughly 38,000 distinct CDR3 sequences, 10% to 13% seen once. Overall study findings and caveats: Matched ankylosing spondylitis synovial fluid reportedly contained a significantly enriched population of disease-linked clones. Characteristic of ankylosing spondylitis blood, it appeared, was a TCR beta motif comprising fewer than 10 highly homologous variants. Earlier literature documents some of the motif variants in reactive arthritis synovial fluid and blood.

The TCR originated in a male donor with ankylosing spondylitis or in good health (not recorded which). The sequencing input was blood, either unsorted or a sorted T cell fraction (not recorded which). V is TRBV20-1 and J is TRBJ2-5; TRBD1 aligns across 7 bases. The CDR3 nucleotides read TGCTGTGCTTGGGGCCAGGGACAGAGACCCCAAGAGACCCAGTACTTC. This gives the protein CCAWGQGQRPQETQYF.